The 24 T cell receptor beta chains in this list originate from one sample, sequenced in a study of cytomegalovirus exposure and HLA in healthy donors. 13 Jbeta primers and 60 Vbeta primers were used for the PCR. This table comes from immunoSEQ multiplex PCR, and its TCRdb copy is limited to in-frame clones, with some not included. The sample comprises around 67,000 clones, roughly two thirds of which are singletons, and around 3.1% rests with the top ten. Sequencing was carried out using PBMCs. The receptor set was obtained from a woman aged 50 to 60 in good health and CMV-seronegative.

This clone was recorded many times. The genes are TRBV7-3 and TRBJ2-6, with TRBD2 identical over 8 bases. The CDR3 is made up of 16 amino acids. Germline V gene data show CDR1 as SGHTA and CDR2 as FQGTGA. The V gene end was trimmed by 0 bases and the J gene end by 2 bases; junction bases not matched to a gene: 0. Here the CDR3 DNA reads TGTGCCAGCAGCTTAACGCGGGAGGCTGGGGCCAACGTCCTGACTTTC. Translation gives CASSLTREAGANVLTF.

This chain uses TRBV19 with TRBJ1-5; perhaps TRBD1 as D (5 bases). The CDR3 has 15 residues. CDR1 LNHDA and CDR2 SQIVND come from the germline V gene (reference sequence). Trimming stripped 6 bases from V and 4 bases from J, with 16 bases between. This CDR3 is CASSPRGRENQPQHF. The CDR3, as DNA: TGTGCCAGTAGCCCCCGGGGACGGGAGAATCAGCCCCAGCATTTT.

This sequence joins TRBV7-3 and TRBJ1-1; 8 nucleotides align to TRBD1. Germline V lookup: CDR1 SGHTA, CDR2 FQGTGA. V was pared by 4 bases and J by 3 bases, with 4 bases of the junction left unmatched. The CDR3 sequence is 14 residues long. CDR3 amino acids: CASSSSGGYTEAFF. The CDR3 nucleotides are TGTGCCAGCAGCTCCTCAGGGGGCTACACTGAAGCTTTCTTT.

The chain combines TRBV29-1 with TRBJ2-1, with 8 bases aligning to TRBD2. Germline CDR1 reads SQVTM; CDR2 reads ANQGSEA. V lost 6 bases to trimming and J lost 9 bases; unmatched junction nucleotides: 13. The CDR3 has 14 amino acids. CDR3 residues: CSVDGGGGVTEQFF. The CDR3 nucleotides are TGCAGCGTGGACGGGGGGGGCGGGGTGACTGAGCAGTTCTTC.

CDR3 coding DNA: TGTGCCAGTAGTATGGCCAGGGGAACACTCTACGAGCAGTACTTC. It yields the protein CASSMARGTLYEQYF. The rearrangement joins TRBV19 to TRBJ2-7, with D maybe TRBD1 (6 bases). Trimming stripped 3 bases from V and 3 bases from J, with 15 bases between. The germline gives CDR1 LNHDA, CDR2 SQIVND (reference sequence). The length of the CDR3 is 15 residues.

This sequence joins TRBV10-3 and TRBJ1-4, with 8 positions matching TRBD1. The CDR3 is made up of 18 amino acids. J lost 2 bases, V lost 3 bases, and 11 bases had no gene match. The germline V gene encodes CDR1 ENHRY and CDR2 SYGVKD. Here the CDR3 reads CAISDRIAGGRTNEKLFF. In nucleotides, the CDR3 is TGTGCCATCAGTGATCGGATCGCAGGGGGCAGGACTAATGAAAAACTGTTTTTT.

This clone has a handful of counts. This chain joins TRBV11-3 and TRBJ1-1; D is ambiguous. Trimming shortened V by 5 bases and J by 0 bases, and 7 bases separated the two germline ends. Germline V lookup: CDR1 SGHNT, CDR2 YENEEA. The CDR3 spans 13 residues. CDR3 nucleotide sequence: TGTGCCAGCAGCCCCCAGATGAACACTGAAGCTTTCTTT. Protein sequence: CASSPQMNTEAFF.

This clone came up many times. V and J are TRBV9 and TRBJ2-1; 8 bases are a match to TRBD2. The germline CDR1 and CDR2 sequences are SGDLS and YYNGEE. Trimming cost V 1 base and J 6 bases; bases outside gene matches: 6. This CDR3 region has 15 residues. The CDR3 coding sequence is TGTGCCAGCAGCGTACGGGAGGGCCCTCGCAATGAGCAGTTCTTC. Residues: CASSVREGPRNEQFF.

In DNA, the CDR3 is TGTGCCATCAGTGAGTCGCTTCACAGTTACACTGAAGCTTTCTTT. Its translation: CAISESLHSYTEAFF. V and J are TRBV10-3 and TRBJ1-1, with D unresolved. The CDR3 runs 15 residues. Deletions cut 0 bases from V and 3 bases from J, with 11 bases between. Germline V gene lookup returns CDR1 ENHRY and CDR2 SYGVKD.

The genes are TRBV7-9 and TRBJ2-5, with D perhaps matching TRBD2 (6 bases). From germline, CDR1 is SEHNR and CDR2 FQNEAQ (reference sequence). The CDR3 runs 15 residues. Trimming shortened V by 5 bases and J by 3 bases, and 16 bases separated the two germline ends. In DNA, the CDR3 is TGTGCCAGCAGCACCTACCGGGACTCAGAAGAGACCCAGTACTTC. It is translated as CASSTYRDSEETQYF.

This clone appeared a few times. The chain links TRBV2 to TRBJ2-5; a possible D gene is TRBD1 (5 bases). V shed 0 bases and J shed 2 bases, with 13 bases lying between them. The CDR3 runs to 16 residues. Germline V lookup: CDR1 SNHLY, CDR2 FYNNEI. In DNA, the CDR3 is TGTGCCAGCAGTGAAGCGGGTACAGCAGGGCAAGAGACCCAGTACTTC. This codes for CASSEAGTAGQETQYF.

The chain links TRBV15 to TRBJ2-5; a weak D match, TRBD2 (5 bases). Germline CDR1 LNHNV, CDR2 YYDKDF (reference sequence). Between the trimmed V and J ends, which lost 2 bases and 1 base, there was a span of 11 bases. The CDR3 contains 15 residues. CDR3 nucleotides: TGTGCCACCAGCAGATCCCTCACTAGCCAAGAGACCCAGTACTTC. It specifies CATSRSLTSQETQYF.

V usage is TRBV4-3 and J usage is TRBJ1-3; 12 bases are shared with TRBD1. Germline V gene lookup returns CDR1 LGHNA and CDR2 YSLEER. The CDR3 length is 16 residues. V lost 4 bases to trimming and J lost 6 bases; unmatched junction nucleotides: 7. The CDR3, as DNA: TGCGCCAGCAGCCTGGGGACAGGGGGCGCGGAAAACACCATATATTTT. This translates into CASSLGTGGAENTIYF.

This chain links TRBV19 with TRBJ1-3; 8 bases match TRBD1. This CDR3 spans 22 amino acids. The junction had 22 bases not matched to a gene; V was cut back by 3 bases and J by 0 bases. Germline V gene data show CDR1 as LNHDA and CDR2 as SQIVND (reference sequence). CDR3 DNA: TGTGCCAGTAGTATCCTTCCAAAGACGACAGGGGTGAAGGTCCTCTCTGGAAACACCATATATTTT. Translating gives CASSILPKTTGVKVLSGNTIYF.

The chain carries TRBV7-2 and TRBJ2-5, with a possible D match to TRBD1 (6 bases). This CDR3 is built from 17 residues. CDR1 is SGHTA and CDR2 is FQGNSA in the germline V gene. V shed 4 bases and J shed 3 bases, with 21 bases lying between them. The CDR3 loop reads CASSSPGDTLTKETQYF. In DNA form, the CDR3 reads TGTGCCAGCAGCTCCCCCGGGGACACCCTAACCAAAGAGACCCAGTACTTC.

Details on this clone: The junction shows a germline mismatch at one end, possibly a read error. V gene TRBV2 combines with J gene TRBJ1-1; D gene ambiguous. The CDR3 runs 13 residues. Germline V lookup: CDR1 SNHLY, CDR2 FYNNEI. Here the CDR3 reads CASSLDLKTEAFF. As DNA, the CDR3 is TGTGCCAGCAGCCTCGACTTGAAGACTGAAGCTTTCTTT.

The J gene is TRBJ1-4, the V gene TRBV10-3; the D is unclear. Germline V gene lookup returns CDR1 ENHRY and CDR2 SYGVKD. This CDR3 has 13 amino acids. Deletions cut 2 bases from V and 8 bases from J, with 9 bases between. Here the CDR3 reads CAISEDNGEKLFF. CDR3 nucleotides: TGTGCCATCAGTGAGGACAACGGCGAAAAACTGTTTTTT.

The chain is built from TRBV7-9 and TRBJ1-1, with 9 nucleotides matching TRBD1. Trimming cost V 4 bases and J 6 bases; bases outside gene matches: 9. Germline V gene sequence: CDR1 SEHNR, CDR2 FQNEAQ (reference sequence). The CDR3 consists of 15 residues. The CDR3 sequence: CASSWGQGSAPEAFF. The DNA of the CDR3 is TGTGCCAGCAGCTGGGGACAGGGCTCGGCTCCTGAAGCTTTCTTT. The full variable domain, its missing parts supplied by reference TRBV7-9 and TRBJ1-1, is DTGVSQNPRHKITKRGQNVTFRCDPISEHNRLYWYRQTLGQGPEFLTYFQNEAQLEKSRLLSDRFSAERPKGSFSTLEIQRTEQGDSAMYLCASSWGQGSAPEAFFGQGTRLTVV.

This clone was seen only once. This chain links TRBV6-5 with TRBJ1-4, with D possibly TRBD1 on 5 matching bases. In germline, CDR1 is MNHEY, CDR2 SVGAGI. V lost 0 bases and J lost 8, with 13 bases in between. This CDR3 contains 15 residues. The CDR3 sequence is CASSYSNPEGEKLFF. CDR3 bases: TGTGCCAGCAGTTACTCGAACCCGGAGGGGGAAAAACTGTTTTTT.

The gene calls are TRBV7-9 and TRBJ1-2, with TRBD1 matching 8 bases. Germline V lookup: CDR1 SEHNR, CDR2 FQNEAQ (reference sequence). V gave up 5 bases and J gave up 4 bases; unmatched junction bases: 6. The CDR3 runs to 14 residues. CDR3 loop: CASSPTGGAYGYTF. CDR3 nucleotide sequence: TGTGCCAGCAGCCCTACAGGGGGGGCCTATGGCTACACCTTC.

This chain links TRBV5-5 with TRBJ2-1; D possibly corresponds to TRBD1 (6 bases). With 0 bases removed from V and 1 base from J, the gap between germline ends came to 8 bases. The germline V gene encodes CDR1 SGHKS and CDR2 YYEKEE (reference sequence). The CDR3 is made up of 15 amino acids. CDR3 nucleotide sequence: TGTGCCAGCAGCTTGGGGGGGCAGTCCTACAATGAGCAGTTCTTC. Protein sequence: CASSLGGQSYNEQFF.

The rearrangement links TRBV9 to TRBJ1-2; maybe TRBD1 (5 bases). This CDR3 is 14 amino acids long. Germline CDR1 reads SGDLS; CDR2 reads YYNGEE. V was shortened by 0 bases and J by 5 bases, with 11 bases between the two germline ends. This chain's CDR3 is CASSVDLGAYGYTF. The CDR3 bases are TGTGCCAGCAGCGTAGATTTAGGGGCTTATGGCTACACCTTC.

This clone was counted between two and nine times. The chain joins TRBV4-1 to TRBJ1-5; D may be TRBD1 (6 bases). V was shortened by 0 bases and J by 4 bases, with 16 bases between the two germline ends. The length of the CDR3 is 17 residues. Germline CDR1 and CDR2: MGHRA and YSYEKL. The CDR3, as DNA: TGCGCCAGCAGCCAAGATTTGGGCAGGGGCCCAAATCAGCCCCAGCATTTT. It yields the protein CASSQDLGRGPNQPQHF.

This chain links TRBV10-1 with TRBJ1-1; tentative D call: TRBD1 (6 bases). This CDR3 is 15 amino acids long. Germline CDR1 reads WNHNN; CDR2 reads SYGVQD (reference sequence). The V gene lost 2 bases and the J gene lost 2 bases, with 12 bases spanning the gap. The CDR3 nucleotides read TGCGCCAGCAGTGAGATTACGGGGGGCAACACTGAAGCTTTCTTT. The encoded protein is CASSEITGGNTEAFF.